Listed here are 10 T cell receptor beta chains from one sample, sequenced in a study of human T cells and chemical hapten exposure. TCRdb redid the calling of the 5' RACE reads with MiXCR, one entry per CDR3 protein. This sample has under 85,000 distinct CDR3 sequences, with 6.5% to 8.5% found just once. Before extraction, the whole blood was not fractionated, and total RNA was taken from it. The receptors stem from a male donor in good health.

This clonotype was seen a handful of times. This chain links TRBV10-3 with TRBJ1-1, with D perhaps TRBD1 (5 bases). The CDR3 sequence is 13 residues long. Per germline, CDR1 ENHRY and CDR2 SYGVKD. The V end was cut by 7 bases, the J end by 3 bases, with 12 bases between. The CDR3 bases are TGTGCCATCAAAGGGGAGGCGGACACTGAAGCTTTCTTT. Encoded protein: CAIKGEADTEAFF.

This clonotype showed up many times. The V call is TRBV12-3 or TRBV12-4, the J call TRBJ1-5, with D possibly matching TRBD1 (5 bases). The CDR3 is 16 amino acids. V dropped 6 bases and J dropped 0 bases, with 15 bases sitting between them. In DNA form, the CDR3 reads TGTGCCAGCAGCATCGGGACCGTATATAGCAATCAGCCCCAGCATTTT. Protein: CASSIGTVYSNQPQHF.

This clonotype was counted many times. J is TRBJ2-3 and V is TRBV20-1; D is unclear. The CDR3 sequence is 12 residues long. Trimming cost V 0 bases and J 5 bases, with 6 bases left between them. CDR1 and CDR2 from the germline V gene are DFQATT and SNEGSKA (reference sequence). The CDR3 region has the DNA TGCAGTGCTAGAGAGTTAGAAGATACGCAGTATTTT. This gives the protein CSARELEDTQYF.

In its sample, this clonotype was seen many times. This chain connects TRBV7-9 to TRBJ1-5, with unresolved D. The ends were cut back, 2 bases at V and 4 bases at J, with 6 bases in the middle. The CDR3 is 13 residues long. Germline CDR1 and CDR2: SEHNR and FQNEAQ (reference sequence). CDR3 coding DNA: TGTGCCAGCAGCTTAAACTGGAATCAGCCCCAGCATTTT. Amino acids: CASSLNWNQPQHF.

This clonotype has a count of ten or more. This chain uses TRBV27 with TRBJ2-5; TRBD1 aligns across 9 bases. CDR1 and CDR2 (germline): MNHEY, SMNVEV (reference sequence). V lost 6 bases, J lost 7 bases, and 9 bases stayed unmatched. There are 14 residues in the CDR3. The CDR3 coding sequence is TGTGCCAGCAGACAGGGGGCGATTTGGAGGACCCAGTACTTC. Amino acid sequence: CASRQGAIWRTQYF.

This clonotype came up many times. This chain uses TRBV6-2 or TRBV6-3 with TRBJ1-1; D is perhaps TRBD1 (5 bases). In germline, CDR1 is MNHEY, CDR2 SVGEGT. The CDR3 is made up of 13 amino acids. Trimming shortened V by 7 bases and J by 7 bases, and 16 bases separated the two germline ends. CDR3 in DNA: TGTGCCAGCAACACCGGGACGGGGGGTGAAGCTTTCTTT. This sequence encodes CASNTGTGGEAFF.

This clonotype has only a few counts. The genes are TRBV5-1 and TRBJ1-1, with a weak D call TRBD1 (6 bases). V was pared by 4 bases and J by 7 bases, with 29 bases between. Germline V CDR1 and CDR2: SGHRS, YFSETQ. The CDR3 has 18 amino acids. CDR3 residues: CASSLTQYRVRNGHEAFF. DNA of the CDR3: TGCGCCAGCAGCCTGACCCAGTACAGGGTCCGAAATGGTCATGAAGCTTTCTTT.

This chain's CDR3 is CASSRDNQETQYF. CDR3 sequence (DNA): TGTGCCAGCAGTAGGGATAACCAAGAGACCCAGTACTTC. The chain carries TRBV2 and TRBJ2-5; D remains unclear. The V and J ends lost 5 bases and 0 bases respectively, with 7 bases between them. Germline V CDR1 and CDR2: SNHLY, FYNNEI. The CDR3 covers 13 residues.

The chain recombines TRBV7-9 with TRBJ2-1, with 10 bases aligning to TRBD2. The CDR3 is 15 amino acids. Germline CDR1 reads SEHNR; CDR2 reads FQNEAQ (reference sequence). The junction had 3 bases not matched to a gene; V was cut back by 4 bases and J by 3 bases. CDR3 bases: TGTGCCAGCAGCTCGGGGACTAGCGTCTACAATGAGCAGTTCTTC. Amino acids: CASSSGTSVYNEQFF.

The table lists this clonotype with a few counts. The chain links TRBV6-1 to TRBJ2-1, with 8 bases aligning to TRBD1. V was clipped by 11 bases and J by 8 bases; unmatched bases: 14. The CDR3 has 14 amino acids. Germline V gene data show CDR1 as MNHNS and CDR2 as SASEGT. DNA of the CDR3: TGTGCCGGGACCGGACAGGGTGGCTGGGATGAGCAGTTCTTC. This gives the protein CAGTGQGGWDEQFF.